This TCR beta chain was recorded in a study of OX40 agonist ivuxolimab in advanced cancers. General notes on the study: Ivuxolimab, which targeted the costimulatory receptor OX40 (CD134), was an agonistic, fully human IgG2 monoclonal antibody. Intravenous ivuxolimab was administered to patients every 2 weeks at six dose levels: 0.01, 0.1, 0.3, 1.5, 3 and 10 mg/kg. Of the 52 patients in dose escalation, about 20 had hepatocellular carcinoma, about 15 had melanoma, 9 had renal cell carcinoma and 9 had head and neck cancer. A male proportion of 70% to 90% and a mean age of approximately 58 years, ranging from 23 to 79, were recorded for the dose-escalation cohort. Prior anti-PD-1, anti-PD-L1 or anti-CTLA-4 therapy was permitted, and approximately 40% of dose-escalation patients had received checkpoint inhibitors. Three dose-escalation patients achieved partial responses, one with hepatocellular carcinoma and two with cutaneous melanoma. The purpose of peripheral TCRbeta sequencing was to test whether ivuxolimab changed TCR sequence diversity and led to clonal T-cell expansion. The paper covers the monotherapy dose-escalation part of the phase I ivuxolimab trial, which included N ≈ 57 patients.

For sequencing of the TCRbeta CDR3 region, genomic DNA was extracted from the sorted cells. The immunoSEQ Assay was used to sequence the TCRbeta CDR3 regions. TCRdb stores this immuneACCESS table with in-frame sequences only. Part of the clones is absent; in the studies checked, under half of the shortfall reflects unresolved V genes, and no reason is known for the rest. The sample table shows about 80,000 clones, and around 85% are seen once. Around 2% of the sample is taken by the ten largest. In the case of this clone: The target of this receptor is not known. Base quality data are lacking; no much larger clone is found one base away.

The paper as a whole reports these results and caveats: Which antigens the clonally expanded peripheral T cells were specific for was not determined. Clonal expansion of both CD4+ and CD8+ blood T cells was observed from baseline to week 6 at doses 0.1 to 3.0 mg/kg. Low levels of normalized T-cell clonal expansion were also seen in some patients who did not respond. On average, CD8+ T cells showed more expanded clones than CD4+ T cells after ivuxolimab. In the 0.1-3.0 mg/kg groups, partial responders had among the lowest normalized peripheral clonal expansion, particularly in CD8+ T cells.

Patients with autoimmune disease history or receiving systemic immunosuppression were excluded from the trial. Peripheral blood for TCR sequencing was collected from all dose cohorts at baseline, on cycle 4 day 1, and on cycle 7 day 1. The samples were drawn from a first-in-human, open-label, multicenter phase I dose-escalation trial of ivuxolimab. Adults with locally advanced or metastatic head and neck squamous cell, hepatocellular, melanoma or renal cell carcinoma were enrolled in the trial. Before TCR sequencing, CD4+ T cells and CD8+ T cells from peripheral blood were sorted into separate populations. This TCR was recovered from an adult with an advanced solid tumor such as melanoma, head and neck, liver or kidney cancer. The specimen comprised CD4+ or CD8+ T cells sorted from blood, sampled in a trial of the OX40 agonist ivuxolimab.

In nucleotides, the sequence is TGTGCCAGCAGTTACTCTGGCAGGTCCACTAACTATGGCTACACCTTC. Its protein product is CASSYSGRSTNYGYTF. The rearranged segments are TRBV6-5 and TRBJ1-2; confidence is insufficient to name the D gene. A distance of 11 bases separates the germline ends of V and J, which lose 0 bases and 0 bases respectively. The germline V gene provides CDR1 MNHEY and CDR2 SVGAGI. The CDR3 goes from the cysteine to the phenylalanine over 16 residues. Left in the record is the CDR3 DNA by itself, 48 bases read in frame from the first base.